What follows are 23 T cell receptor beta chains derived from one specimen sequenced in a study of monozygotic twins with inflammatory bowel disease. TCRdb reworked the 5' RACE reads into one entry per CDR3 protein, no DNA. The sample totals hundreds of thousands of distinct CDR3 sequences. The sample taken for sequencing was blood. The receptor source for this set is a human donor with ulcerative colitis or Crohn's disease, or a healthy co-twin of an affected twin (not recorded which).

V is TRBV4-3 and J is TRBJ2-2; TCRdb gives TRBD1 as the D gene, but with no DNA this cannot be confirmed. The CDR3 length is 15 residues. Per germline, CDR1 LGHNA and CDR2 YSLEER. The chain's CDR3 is CASSPGGAYTGELFF.

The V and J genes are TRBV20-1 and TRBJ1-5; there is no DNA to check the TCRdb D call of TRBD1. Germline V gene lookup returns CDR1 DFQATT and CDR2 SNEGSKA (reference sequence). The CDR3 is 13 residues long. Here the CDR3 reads CSAERTGGQPQHF.

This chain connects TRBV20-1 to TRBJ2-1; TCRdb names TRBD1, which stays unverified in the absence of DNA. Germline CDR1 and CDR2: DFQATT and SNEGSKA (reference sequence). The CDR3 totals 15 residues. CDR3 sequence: CSAGNRDLSYNEQFF.

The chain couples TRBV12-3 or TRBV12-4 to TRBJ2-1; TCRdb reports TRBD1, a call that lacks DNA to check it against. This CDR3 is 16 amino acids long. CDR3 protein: CASIPSSGGHYNEQFF.

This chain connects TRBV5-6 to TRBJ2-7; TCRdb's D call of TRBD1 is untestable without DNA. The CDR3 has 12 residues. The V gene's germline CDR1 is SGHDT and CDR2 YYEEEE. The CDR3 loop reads CASSKPPYEQYF.

Here the CDR3 reads CASSTRGRPKNIQYF. The V and J genes are TRBV6-1 and TRBJ2-4. CDR1 is MNHNS, CDR2 SASEGT, per germline. This CDR3 region has 15 residues.

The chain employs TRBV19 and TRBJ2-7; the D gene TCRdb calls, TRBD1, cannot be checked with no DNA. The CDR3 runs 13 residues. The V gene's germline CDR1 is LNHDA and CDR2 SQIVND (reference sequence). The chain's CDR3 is CASRGTGGYEQYF.

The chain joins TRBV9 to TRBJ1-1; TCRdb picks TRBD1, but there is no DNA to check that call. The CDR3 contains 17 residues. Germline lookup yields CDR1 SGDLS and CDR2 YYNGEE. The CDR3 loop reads CASSAGGTGEPNTEAFF.

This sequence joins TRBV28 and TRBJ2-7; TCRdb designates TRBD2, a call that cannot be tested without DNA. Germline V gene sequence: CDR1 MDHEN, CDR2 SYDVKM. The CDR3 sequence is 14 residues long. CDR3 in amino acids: CATRTGLAEHEQYF.

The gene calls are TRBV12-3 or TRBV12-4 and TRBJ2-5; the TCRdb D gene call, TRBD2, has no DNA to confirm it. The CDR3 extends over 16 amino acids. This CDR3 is CASSLRLAGVRETQYF.

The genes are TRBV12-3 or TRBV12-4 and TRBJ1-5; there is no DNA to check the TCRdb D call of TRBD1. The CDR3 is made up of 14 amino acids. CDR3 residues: CASSYRTFNQPQHF.

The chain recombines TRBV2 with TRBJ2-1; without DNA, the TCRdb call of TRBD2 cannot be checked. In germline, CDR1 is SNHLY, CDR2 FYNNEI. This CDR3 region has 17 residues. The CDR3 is CASSDRASGGYYNEQFF.

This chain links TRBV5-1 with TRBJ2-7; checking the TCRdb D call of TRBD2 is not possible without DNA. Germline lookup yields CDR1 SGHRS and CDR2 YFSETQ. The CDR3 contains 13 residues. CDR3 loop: CASSLDISGQQYF.

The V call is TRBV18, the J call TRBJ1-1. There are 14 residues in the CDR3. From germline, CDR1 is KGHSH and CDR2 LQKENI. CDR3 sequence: CASSPTKLNTEAFF. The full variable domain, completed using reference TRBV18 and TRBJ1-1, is NAGVMQNPRHLVRRRGQEARLRCSPMKGHSHVYWYRQLPEEGLKFMVYLQKENIIDESGMPKERFSAEFPKEGPSILRIQQVVRGDSAAYFCASSPTKLNTEAFFGQGTRLTVV.

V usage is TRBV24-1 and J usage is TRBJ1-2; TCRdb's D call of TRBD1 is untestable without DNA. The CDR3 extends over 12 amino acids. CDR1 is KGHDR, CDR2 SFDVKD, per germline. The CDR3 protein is CATSDTGFGYTF.

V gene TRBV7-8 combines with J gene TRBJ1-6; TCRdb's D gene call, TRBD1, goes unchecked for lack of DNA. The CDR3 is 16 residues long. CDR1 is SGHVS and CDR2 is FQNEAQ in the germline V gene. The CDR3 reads CASSWGGQGYNSPLHF.

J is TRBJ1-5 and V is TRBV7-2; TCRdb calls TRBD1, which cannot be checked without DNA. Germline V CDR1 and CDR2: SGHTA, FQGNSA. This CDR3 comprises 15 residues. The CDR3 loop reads CASSLLRGQGQPQHF.

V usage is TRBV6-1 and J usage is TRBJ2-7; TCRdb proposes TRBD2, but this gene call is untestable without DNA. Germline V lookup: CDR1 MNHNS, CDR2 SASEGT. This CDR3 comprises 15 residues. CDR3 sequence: CASSLAGANSYEQYF.

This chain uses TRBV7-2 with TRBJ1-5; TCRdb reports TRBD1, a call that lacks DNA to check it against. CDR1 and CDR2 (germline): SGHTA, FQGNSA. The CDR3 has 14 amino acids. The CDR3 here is CASSPTGKSAAQHF.

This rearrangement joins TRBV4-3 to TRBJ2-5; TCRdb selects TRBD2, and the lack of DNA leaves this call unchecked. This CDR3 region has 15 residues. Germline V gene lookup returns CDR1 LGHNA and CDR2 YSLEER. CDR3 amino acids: CASSQGTSGRETQYF.

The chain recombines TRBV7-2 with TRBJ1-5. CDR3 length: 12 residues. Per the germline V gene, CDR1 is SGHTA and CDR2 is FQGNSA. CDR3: CASSRTAGPQHF.

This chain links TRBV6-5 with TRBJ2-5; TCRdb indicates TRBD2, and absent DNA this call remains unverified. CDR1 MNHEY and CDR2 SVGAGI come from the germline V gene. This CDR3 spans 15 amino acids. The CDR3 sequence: CASSYEGLAGETQYF.

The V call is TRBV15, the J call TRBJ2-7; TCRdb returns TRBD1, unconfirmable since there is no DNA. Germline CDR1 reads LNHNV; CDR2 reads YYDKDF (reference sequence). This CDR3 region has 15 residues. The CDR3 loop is CATSRERGRENEQYF.